This T cell receptor beta chain was captured by sequencing in a study of beta chain features in type 1 diabetes (dated by TCRdb to 2017 to 2018). The study in broad terms: Mean age, gender distribution, total cell number and subset yield were not different between patients and healthy donors. Whereas all 30 or so donors provided naive and central memory subsets, regulatory and stem cell-like memory subsets were isolated from just 8 patients and about 8 healthy donors. A total of 90 million to 130 million sorted cells were examined across all samples, and a strong correlation was observed between cell number per subset and RNA yield. In the study, recently diagnosed type 1 diabetes patients and matched healthy donors were compared on the TCRB repertoires of their sorted circulating CD4+ T cell subsets.

A remark on this clone: Its target antigen remains unknown. No much larger clonotype is one base removed from it; base qualities were not supplied. Other nucleotide sequences in the sample specify the same CDR3.

Each donor gave one peripheral blood draw, around 100 mL on average, collected into heparinised tubes. Naive, central memory, regulatory and stem cell-like memory CD4+ T cells were sorted on a BD FACSAria II using a panel including CD45RO, CCR7, CD25, CD127, CD95 and CD27. Every sorted population had a purity above 95%. PBMCs were separated immediately by Lymphoprep density gradient centrifugation and were stained directly, without being cultured. Samples were stained and sorted in pairs, with one healthy donor and one patient per experiment, so that batch effects were minimized. Study-level results and caveats: In all four CD4+ subsets, TCRB CDR3 length was moderately but significantly shorter in type 1 diabetes patients. Sequencing cDNA rather than genomic DNA could over-represent highly expressing activated cells, although activation and CD3 levels did not differ between groups. Shorter templates might be favored by PCR, yet because patient and control samples were amplified and corrected together, any such skew would affect both groups equally. Patients with type 1 diabetes made fewer insertions and deleted more nucleotides at VDJ recombination sites, implying thymic rearrangement abnormalities. HLA sub-analyses involved small numbers of individuals, so any influence of HLA type on TCRB rearrangement remained unresolved. Naive, central memory and regulatory TCRB repertoires appeared more similar among patients than among healthy donors.

The entire isolated RNA was reverse transcribed using the High Capacity cDNA Reverse Transcription Kit, and thus expressed TCRB transcripts were sequenced. Deep immunoSEQ sequencing was applied to naive, central memory and regulatory T cell samples, giving an average of about 3.8 million total reads per sample. After sorted cells were lysed in RLT buffer, RNA was extracted with DNase-treated RNeasy Micro or Mini kits, with the choice depending on cell number. To prevent cross-contamination, each cell subset was processed individually, whereas patient and healthy donor samples were processed jointly. Using the immunoSEQ multiplex PCR, TCRB sequences were amplified from cDNA into 87-bp fragments spanning the CDR3 region. Sequencing of the amplicons was performed on the Illumina HiSeq platform. Per the source publication's procedure: PCR bias was computationally corrected using synthetic template baselines, reads within Hamming distance 2 were collapsed, and singletons that could not be merged were discarded. Reads were aligned against IMGT to assign V, D and J genes, CDR3 length and insertions or deletions at six rearrangement sites. Within each subset, clonotype counts were normalized to sorted cell number, after which true diversity and Gini coefficients were computed with the tcR R package. Repertoire sharing was quantified using the overlap coefficient calculated on TCRB nucleotide sequences. Out-of-frame TCRB sequences from naive cells were analyzed to stand in for the pre-selection repertoire. Here the immuneACCESS table is served through TCRdb, limited to in-frame sequences with V and J called. Missing clones are a known gap in these copies; in checked studies unresolved V genes cover under half, and the rest lacks a known reason. The D gene and trimming were derived from the DNA, and the V and J assignments and clone size from that table. Within this sample are about 660,000 clones, with over 12% of them counted one time only. Less than 0.04% of the sample comes from the top ten.

CDR1 is given as SGDLS and CDR2 as YYNGEE, both from the germline V gene. From the cysteine up to the phenylalanine, the CDR3 has a length of 15 residues. CDR3 DNA only is kept here, 45 bases in frame from base 1. The junction shows trimming of 0 bases on V and 6 bases on J, and the gene matches do not reach 3 bases of it. The rearrangement joined TRBV9 to TRBJ2-1; 10 bases in the middle match TRBD1. The clonotype originates from a man between 18 and 35 years old with type 1 diabetes. The specimen was naive CD4+ T cells from blood. In the paper's terms, the cell subset or site label means: true naive CD4+ T cells. DNA sequence: TGTGCCAGCAGCGTAGGACAGGGGGCCGGCAATGAGCAGTTCTTC. This codes for CASSVGQGAGNEQFF.